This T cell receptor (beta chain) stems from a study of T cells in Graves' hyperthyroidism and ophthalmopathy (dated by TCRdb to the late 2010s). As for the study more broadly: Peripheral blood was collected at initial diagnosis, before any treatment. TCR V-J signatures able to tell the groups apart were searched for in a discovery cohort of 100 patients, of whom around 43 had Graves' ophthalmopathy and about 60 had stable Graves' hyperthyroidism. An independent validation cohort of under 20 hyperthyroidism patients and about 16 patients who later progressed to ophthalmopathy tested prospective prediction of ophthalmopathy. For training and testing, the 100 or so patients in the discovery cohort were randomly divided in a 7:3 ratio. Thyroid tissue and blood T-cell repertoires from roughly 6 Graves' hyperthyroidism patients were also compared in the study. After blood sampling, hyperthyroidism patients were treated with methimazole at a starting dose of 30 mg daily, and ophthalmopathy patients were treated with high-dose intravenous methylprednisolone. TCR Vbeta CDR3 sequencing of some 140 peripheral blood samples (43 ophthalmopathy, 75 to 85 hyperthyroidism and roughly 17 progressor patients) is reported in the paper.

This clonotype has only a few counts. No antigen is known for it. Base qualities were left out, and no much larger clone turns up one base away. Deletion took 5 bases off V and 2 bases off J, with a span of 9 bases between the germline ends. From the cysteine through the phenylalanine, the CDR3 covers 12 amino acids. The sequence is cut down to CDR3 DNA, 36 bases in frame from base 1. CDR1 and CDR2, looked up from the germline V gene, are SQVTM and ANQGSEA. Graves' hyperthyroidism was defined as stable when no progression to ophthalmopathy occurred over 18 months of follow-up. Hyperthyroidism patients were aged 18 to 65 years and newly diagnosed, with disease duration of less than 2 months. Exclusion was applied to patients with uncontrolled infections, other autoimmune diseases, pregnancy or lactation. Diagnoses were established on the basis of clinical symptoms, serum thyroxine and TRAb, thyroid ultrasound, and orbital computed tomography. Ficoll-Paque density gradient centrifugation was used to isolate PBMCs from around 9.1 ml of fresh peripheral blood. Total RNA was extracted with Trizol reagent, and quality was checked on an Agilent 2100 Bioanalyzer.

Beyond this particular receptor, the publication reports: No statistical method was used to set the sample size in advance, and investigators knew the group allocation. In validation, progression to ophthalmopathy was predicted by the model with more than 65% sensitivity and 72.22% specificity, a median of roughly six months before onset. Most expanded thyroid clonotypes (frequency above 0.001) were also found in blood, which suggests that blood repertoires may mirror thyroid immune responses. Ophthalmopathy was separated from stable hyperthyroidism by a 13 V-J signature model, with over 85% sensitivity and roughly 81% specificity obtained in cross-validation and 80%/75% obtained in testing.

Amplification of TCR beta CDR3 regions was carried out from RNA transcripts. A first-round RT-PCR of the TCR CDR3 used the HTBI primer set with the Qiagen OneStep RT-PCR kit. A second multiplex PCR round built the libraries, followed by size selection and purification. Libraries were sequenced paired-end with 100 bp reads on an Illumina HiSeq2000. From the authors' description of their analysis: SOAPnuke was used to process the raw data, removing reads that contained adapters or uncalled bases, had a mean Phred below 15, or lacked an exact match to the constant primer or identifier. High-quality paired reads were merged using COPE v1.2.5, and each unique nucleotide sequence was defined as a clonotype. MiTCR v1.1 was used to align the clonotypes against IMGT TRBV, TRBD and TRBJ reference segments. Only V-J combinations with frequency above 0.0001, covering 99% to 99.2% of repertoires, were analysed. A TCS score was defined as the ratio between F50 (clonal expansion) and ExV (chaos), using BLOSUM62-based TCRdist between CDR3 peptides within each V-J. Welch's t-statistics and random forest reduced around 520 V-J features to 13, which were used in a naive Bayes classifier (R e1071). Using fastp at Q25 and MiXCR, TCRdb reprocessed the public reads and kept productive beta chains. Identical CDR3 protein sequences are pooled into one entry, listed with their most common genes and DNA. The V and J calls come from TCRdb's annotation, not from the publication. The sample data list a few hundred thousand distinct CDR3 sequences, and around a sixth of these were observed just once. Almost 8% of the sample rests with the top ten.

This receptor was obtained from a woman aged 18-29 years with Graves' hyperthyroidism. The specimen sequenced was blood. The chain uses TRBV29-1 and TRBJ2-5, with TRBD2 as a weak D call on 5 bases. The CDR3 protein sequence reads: CSVRERQETQYF. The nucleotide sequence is TGCAGCGTTCGGGAACGGCAAGAGACCCAGTACTTC.